Listed below are T cell receptor beta chains from one sample, sequenced in a study of CD8 T cells in ankylosing spondylitis. MiXCR, run by TCRdb on the 5' RACE reads, gives a single entry per CDR3 protein. Of more than 650,000 distinct CDR3 sequences listed, about 12% are singletons. Source material: blood, either unsorted or a sorted T cell fraction (not recorded which). All receptors come from a male donor with ankylosing spondylitis. Both conserved end residues are part of each CDR3. D genes are given only for firm matches. Where a row states a size, it is once, few, many or the class of an expanded clone; other rows omit it.

TRBJ1-2,-,-,TRBV12-3/TRBV12-4,CASTRGAGTYGYTF,TGTGCCAGCACCCGGGGGGCAGGGACCTATGGCTACACCTTC
TRBJ1-1,TRBD1,-,TRBV6-5,CASSYRGTAEAFF,TGTGCCAGCAGTTATAGGGGGACAGCCGAAGCTTTCTTT
TRBJ2-7,-,-,TRBV6-1,CASMIAEGSYEQYF,TGTGCCAGCATGATAGCGGAGGGGTCCTACGAGCAGTACTTC
TRBJ2-7,TRBD2,-,TRBV18,CASSRTSGGAREQYF,TGTGCCAGCTCACGGACTAGCGGGGGGGCGAGAGAGCAGTACTTC
TRBJ2-7,-,-,TRBV7-2,CASSLGPGVMKEQYF,TGTGCCAGCAGCTTAGGCCCTGGTGTTATGAAGGAGCAGTACTTC
TRBJ1-1,TRBD1,-,TRBV7-2,CAITTGLNTEAFF,TGTGCCATCACGACAGGGCTGAACACTGAAGCTTTCTTT
TRBJ2-4,TRBD2,many,TRBV7-2,CASSLGGLALVKNIQYF,TGTGCCAGCAGCTTAGGAGGACTAGCTCTAGTCAAAAACATTCAGTACTTC
TRBJ1-2,TRBD1,few,TRBV20-1,CSARDRTSYGYTF,TGCAGTGCTAGGGACAGGACCAGTTATGGCTACACCTTC
TRBJ2-3,TRBD2,few,TRBV20-1,CSAILAGRADTQYF,TGCAGTGCTATACTAGCGGGGAGGGCAGATACGCAGTATTTT
TRBJ2-3,-,few,TRBV20-1,CSATNAWGSKDTQYF,TGCAGTGCCACTAATGCTTGGGGGTCTAAGGATACGCAGTATTTT
TRBJ1-1,-,-,TRBV7-2,CASSLGGASKAFF,TGTGCCAGCAGCTTGGGGGGGGCTAGCAAAGCTTTCTTT
TRBJ2-2,-,few,TRBV29-1,CSVLSRPNTGELFF,TGCAGCGTTTTGTCCCGCCCTAACACCGGGGAGCTGTTTTTT
TRBJ2-5,TRBD1,many,TRBV29-1,CSVARGTGTQETQYF,TGCAGCGTTGCTCGAGGGACAGGGACCCAAGAGACCCAGTACTTC
TRBJ1-3,-,-,TRBV15,CATSMGSGNTIYF,TGTGCCACCAGCATGGGATCTGGAAACACCATATATTTT
TRBJ1-1,-,few,TRBV18,CASSPRPANGEAFF,TGTGCCAGCTCACCCCGGCCGGCTAATGGTGAAGCTTTCTTT
TRBJ2-7,-,-,TRBV20-1,CSASNAGTTYEQYF,TGCAGTGCTAGTAATGCGGGGACAACCTACGAGCAGTACTTC
TRBJ1-2,-,-,TRBV20-1,CSARDRSFYGYTF,TGCAGTGCTAGAGATAGATCTTTCTATGGCTACACCTTC
TRBJ2-3,TRBD1,many,TRBV29-1,CSVVQGPDTQYF,TGCAGCGTCGTACAGGGGCCAGATACGCAGTATTTT
TRBJ1-1,TRBD1,-,TRBV10-3,CAISEVQGAYTEAFF,TGTGCCATCAGTGAAGTCCAGGGGGCTTACACTGAAGCTTTCTTT
TRBJ2-7,TRBD1,-,TRBV19,CASSNSGTGSYEQYF,TGTGCCAGTAGTAACTCCGGGACAGGGTCCTACGAGCAGTACTTC
TRBJ2-1,TRBD2,-,TRBV7-6,CASSLGAAGGYNEQFF,TGTGCCAGCAGCTTGGGGGCAGCGGGGGGCTACAATGAGCAGTTCTTC
TRBJ2-1,-,-,TRBV5-1,CASSPPTGGVYNEQFF,TGCGCCAGCAGCCCACCTACGGGCGGGGTCTACAATGAGCAGTTCTTC
TRBJ2-3,-,many,TRBV29-1,CSARDGISTDTQYF,TGCAGCGCCCGGGACGGCATAAGCACAGATACGCAGTATTTT
TRBJ1-2,-,many,TRBV20-1,CSASSHRYTF,TGCAGTGCTAGTAGTCATCGCTACACCTTC
TRBJ1-1,-,-,TRBV7-2,CASSLSLSYEAFF,TGTGCCAGCAGCTTATCCCTCAGTTATGAAGCTTTCTTT
TRBJ2-1,TRBD1,-,TRBV28,CASSFLDRDVNEQFF,TGTGCCAGCAGTTTTCTGGACAGGGATGTCAATGAGCAGTTCTTC
TRBJ1-5,-,many,TRBV5-6,CASSLGRRSNQPQHF,TGTGCCAGCAGCTTGGGGAGAAGGAGCAATCAGCCCCAGCATTTT
TRBJ2-2,-,few,TRBV20-1,CSASSVNTGELFF,TGCAGTGCTAGTAGCGTGAACACCGGGGAGCTGTTTTTT
TRBJ2-1,TRBD2,many,TRBV5-1,CASSLSTSGRIYNEQFF,TGCGCCAGCAGCTTGTCGACTAGCGGGAGGATCTACAATGAGCAGTTCTTC
TRBJ1-4,-,-,TRBV20-1,CSAPDWTTNEKLFF,TGCAGTGCTCCTGACTGGACAACTAATGAAAAACTGTTTTTT
TRBJ1-2,-,few,TRBV3-1,CASSPPQNYGYTF,TGTGCCAGCAGCCCCCCACAGAACTATGGCTACACCTTC
TRBJ2-2,-,-,TRBV5-1,CASSLLQTNTGELFF,TGCGCCAGCAGCTTGCTACAGACTAACACCGGGGAGCTGTTTTTT
TRBJ2-1,-,few,TRBV20-1,CSAKGGLSSYNEQFF,TGCAGTGCTAAAGGAGGACTTAGCTCCTACAATGAGCAGTTCTTC
TRBJ2-1,-,many,TRBV5-1,CASRLGESYNEQFF,TGCGCCAGCAGGTTAGGCGAGTCCTACAATGAGCAGTTCTTC
TRBJ2-1,-,once,TRBV27,CASSFPGAGSSYNEQFF,TGTGCCAGCAGTTTCCCCGGGGCGGGGTCCTCCTACAATGAGCAGTTCTTC